This note documents a single TCR beta chain sequence. This entry is derived from a study of identical twins. TCRdb passed the 5' RACE reads through MiXCR, listing each CDR3 protein once. Of approximately 220,000 distinct CDR3 sequences in the sample, 6% to 8.5% are singletons; the top ten hold under 7%. These same data were also listed under a study on yellow fever vaccine responses in identical twins.

This receptor was identified in a woman aged 18-29 years in good health. The sequencing sample was made of CD8+ T cells sorted from blood.

In DNA form, the CDR3 reads TGTGCCAGCAGCGCGGACGGGACTAGCGGATTCAGCTCCTACAATGAGCAGTTCTTC. Translating it yields CASSADGTSGFSSYNEQFF. The rearrangement joins TRBV11-1 to TRBJ2-1; the match to TRBD2 covers 11 bases. The germline V gene has CDR1 SGHAT and CDR2 FQDESV (reference sequence). The ends lost 5 bases at V and 0 bases at J; junction bases unmatched: 12. The CDR3 is 19 amino acids.